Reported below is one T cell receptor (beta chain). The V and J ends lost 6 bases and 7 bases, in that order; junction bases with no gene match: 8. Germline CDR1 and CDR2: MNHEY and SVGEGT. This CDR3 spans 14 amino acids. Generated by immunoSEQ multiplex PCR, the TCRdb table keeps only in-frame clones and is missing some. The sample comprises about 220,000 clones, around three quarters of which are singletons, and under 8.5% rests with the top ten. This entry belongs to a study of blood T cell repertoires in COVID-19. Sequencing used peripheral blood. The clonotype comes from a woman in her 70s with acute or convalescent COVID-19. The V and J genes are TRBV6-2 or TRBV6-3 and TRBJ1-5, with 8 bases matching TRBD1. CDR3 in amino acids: CASSPTGENQPQHF. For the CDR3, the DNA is TGTGCCAGCAGCCCGACAGGGGAAAACCAGCCCCAGCATTTT.